The clone carrying this TCR beta chain was detected only a few times. What it binds is unknown. The treatment is: approximately 9-day PBMC culture with coronavirus spike peptide pools or control peptides (ViraFEST assay). An Oncomine TCR Beta short-read assay was used to sequence the DNA from cultured CD4+ T cells. MiXCR was run by TCRdb on the PCR reads, yielding one entry per CDR3 protein. The sample consists of about 13,000 distinct CDR3 sequences, roughly 43% of them appearing once. Germline values: CDR1 MNHEY, CDR2 SMNVEV (reference sequence). The CDR3 length is 15 residues. Deletions cut 3 bases from V and 7 bases from J, with 13 bases between. This specimen belongs to a study of vaccination and CD4 T cells after COVID-19.

The chain carries TRBV27 and TRBJ1-6; possible D gene TRBD1, 5 bases. The source material was CD4+ T cells from blood, cultured in vitro. This TCR derives from a human donor who had recovered from COVID-19. The CDR3 DNA reads TGTGCCAGCAGTTTGCGGTGGGGGGAGAATTCACCCCTCCACTTT. It codes for CASSLRWGENSPLHF.